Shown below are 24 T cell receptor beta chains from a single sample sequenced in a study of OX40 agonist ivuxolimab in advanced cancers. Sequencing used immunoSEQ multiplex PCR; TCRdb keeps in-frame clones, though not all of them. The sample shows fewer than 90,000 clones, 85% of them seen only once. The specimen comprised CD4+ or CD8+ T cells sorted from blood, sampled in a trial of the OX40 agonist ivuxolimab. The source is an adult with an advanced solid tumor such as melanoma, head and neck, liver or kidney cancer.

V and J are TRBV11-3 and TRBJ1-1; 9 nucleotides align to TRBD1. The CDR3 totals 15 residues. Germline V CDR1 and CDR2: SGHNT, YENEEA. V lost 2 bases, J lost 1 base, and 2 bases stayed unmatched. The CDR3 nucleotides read TGTGCCAGCAGCTTACTGGACAGGGGGAACACTGAAGCTTTCTTT. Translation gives CASSLLDRGNTEAFF.

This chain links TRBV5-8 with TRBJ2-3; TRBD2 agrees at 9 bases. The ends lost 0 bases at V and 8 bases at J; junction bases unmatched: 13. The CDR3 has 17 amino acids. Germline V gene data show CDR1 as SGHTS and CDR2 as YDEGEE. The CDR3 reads CASSLGLSGSASGTQYF. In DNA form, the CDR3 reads TGTGCCAGCAGCTTGGGTCTTAGCGGGAGTGCATCTGGTACGCAGTATTTT. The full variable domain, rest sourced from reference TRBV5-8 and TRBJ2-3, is EAGVTQSPTHLIKTRGQQATLRCSPISGHTSVYWYQQALGLGLQFLLWYDEGEERNRGNFPPRFSGRQFPNYSSELNVNALELEDSALYLCASSLGLSGSASGTQYFGPGTRLTVL.

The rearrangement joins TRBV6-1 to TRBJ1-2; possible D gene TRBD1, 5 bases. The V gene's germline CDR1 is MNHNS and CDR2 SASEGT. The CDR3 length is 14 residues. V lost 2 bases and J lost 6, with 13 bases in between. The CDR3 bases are TGTGCCAGCAGTGAACGTGTTACGGGGGATGGCTACACCTTC. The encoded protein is CASSERVTGDGYTF.

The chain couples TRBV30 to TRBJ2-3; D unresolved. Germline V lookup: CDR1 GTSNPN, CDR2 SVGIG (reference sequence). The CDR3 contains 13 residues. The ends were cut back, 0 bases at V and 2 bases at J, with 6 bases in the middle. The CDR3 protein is CAWSVLSTDTQYF. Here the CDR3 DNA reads TGTGCCTGGAGTGTACTGTCCACAGATACGCAGTATTTT.

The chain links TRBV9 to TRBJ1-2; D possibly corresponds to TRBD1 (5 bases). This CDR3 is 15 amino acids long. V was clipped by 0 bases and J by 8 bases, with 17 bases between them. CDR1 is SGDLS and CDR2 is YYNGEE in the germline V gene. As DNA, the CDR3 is TGTGCCAGCAGCGTAGGAGGGCGAACGGGGGACGGCTACACCTTC. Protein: CASSVGGRTGDGYTF.

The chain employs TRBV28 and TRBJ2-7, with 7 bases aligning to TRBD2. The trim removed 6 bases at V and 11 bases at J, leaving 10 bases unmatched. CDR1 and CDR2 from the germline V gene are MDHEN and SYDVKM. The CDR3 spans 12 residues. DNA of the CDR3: TGTGCCAGCAGACCCTCAACGGGGAGGGAGTACTTC. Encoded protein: CASRPSTGREYF.

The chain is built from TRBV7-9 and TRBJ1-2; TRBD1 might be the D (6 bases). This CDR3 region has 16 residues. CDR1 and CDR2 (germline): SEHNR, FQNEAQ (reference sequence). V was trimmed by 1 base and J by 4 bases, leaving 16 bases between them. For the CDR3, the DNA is TGTGCCAGCAGCTTAGGGGCGGACAGCCAGACCTATGGCTACACCTTC. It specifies CASSLGADSQTYGYTF. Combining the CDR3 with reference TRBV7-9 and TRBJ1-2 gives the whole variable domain DTGVSQNPRHKITKRGQNVTFRCDPISEHNRLYWYRQTLGQGPEFLTYFQNEAQLEKSRLLSDRFSAERPKGSFSTLEIQRTEQGDSAMYLCASSLGADSQTYGYTFGSGTRLTVV.

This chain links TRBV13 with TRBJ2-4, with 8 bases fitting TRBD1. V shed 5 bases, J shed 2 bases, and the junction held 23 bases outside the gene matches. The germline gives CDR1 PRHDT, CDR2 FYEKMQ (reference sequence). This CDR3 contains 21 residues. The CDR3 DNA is TGTGCCAGCAGCCTAAACGCGGCCTTTGCAGGGGGCGGGAAGTCCAAAAACATTCAGTACTTC. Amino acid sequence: CASSLNAAFAGGGKSKNIQYF.

The CDR3 region is CASSVVGPTDTQYF. The CDR3 DNA is TGCGCCAGCAGCGTGGTGGGCCCCACAGATACGCAGTATTTT. The rearrangement uses TRBV5-1 and TRBJ2-3; D uncertain. The germline gives CDR1 SGHRS, CDR2 YFSETQ. The V end was cut by 4 bases, the J end by 2 bases, with 11 bases between. The CDR3 is 14 amino acids.

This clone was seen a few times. The CDR3 protein is CAWTGTSGRESYNEQFF. The CDR3 DNA is TGTGCCTGGACCGGGACTAGCGGGAGGGAATCCTACAATGAGCAGTTCTTC. This chain links TRBV30 with TRBJ2-1, with TRBD2 matching over 16 bases. Germline CDR1 reads GTSNPN; CDR2 reads SVGIG (reference sequence). Trimming took 4 bases from V and 1 from J; bases not matched to a gene: 4. There are 17 residues in the CDR3. The full variable domain, rest sourced from reference TRBV30 and TRBJ2-1, is SQTIHQWPATLVQPVGSPLSLECTVEGTSNPNLYWYRQAAGRGLQLLFYSVGIGQISSEVPQNLSASRPQDRQFILSSKKLLLSDSGFYLCAWTGTSGRESYNEQFFGPGTRLTVL.

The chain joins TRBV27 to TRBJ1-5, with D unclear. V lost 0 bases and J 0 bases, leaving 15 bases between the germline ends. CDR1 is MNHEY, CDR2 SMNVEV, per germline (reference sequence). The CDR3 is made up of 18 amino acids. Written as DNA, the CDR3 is TGTGCCAGCAGTTTATCCCCCGCCAGAGGAGGTAGCAATCAGCCCCAGCATTTT. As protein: CASSLSPARGGSNQPQHF.

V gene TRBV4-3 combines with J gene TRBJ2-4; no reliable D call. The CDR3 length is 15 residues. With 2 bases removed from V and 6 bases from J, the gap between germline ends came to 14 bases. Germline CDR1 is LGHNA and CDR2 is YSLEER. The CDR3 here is CASSQTDAKGNIQYF. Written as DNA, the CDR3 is TGCGCCAGCAGCCAAACAGACGCCAAGGGAAACATTCAGTACTTC.

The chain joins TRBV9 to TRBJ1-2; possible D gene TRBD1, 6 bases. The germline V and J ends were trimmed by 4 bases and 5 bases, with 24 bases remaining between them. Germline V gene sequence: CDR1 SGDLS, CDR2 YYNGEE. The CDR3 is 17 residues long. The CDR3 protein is CASSPRLDSGGGYGYTF. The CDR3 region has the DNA TGTGCCAGCAGCCCCCGCCTGGACAGCGGCGGAGGGTATGGCTACACCTTC.

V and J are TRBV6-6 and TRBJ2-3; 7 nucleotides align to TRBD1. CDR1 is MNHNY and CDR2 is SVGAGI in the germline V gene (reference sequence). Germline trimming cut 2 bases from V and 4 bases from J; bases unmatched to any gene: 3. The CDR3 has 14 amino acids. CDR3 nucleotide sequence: TGTGCCAGCAGTTACGAAGGGGGCTCAGATACGCAGTATTTT. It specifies CASSYEGGSDTQYF.

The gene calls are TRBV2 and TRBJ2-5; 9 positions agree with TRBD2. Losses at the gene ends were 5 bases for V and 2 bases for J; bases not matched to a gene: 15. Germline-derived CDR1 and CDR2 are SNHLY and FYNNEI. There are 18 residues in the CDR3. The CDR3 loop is CASSFLRLAEKTQETQYF. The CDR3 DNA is TGTGCCAGCAGTTTCCTCAGACTAGCGGAAAAGACTCAAGAGACCCAGTACTTC. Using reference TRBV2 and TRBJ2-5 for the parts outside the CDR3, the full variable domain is EPEVTQTPSHQVTQMGQEVILRCVPISNHLYFYWYRQILGQKVEFLVSFYNNEISEKSEIFDDQFSVERPDGSNFTLKIRSTKLEDSAMYFCASSFLRLAEKTQETQYFGPGTRLLVL.

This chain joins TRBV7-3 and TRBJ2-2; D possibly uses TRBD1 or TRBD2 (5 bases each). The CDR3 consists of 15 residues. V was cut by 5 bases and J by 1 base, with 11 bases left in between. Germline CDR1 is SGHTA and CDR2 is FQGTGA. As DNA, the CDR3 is TGTGCCAGCAGCCTACGGGGCGGGAACACCGGGGAGCTGTTTTTT. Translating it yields CASSLRGGNTGELFF.

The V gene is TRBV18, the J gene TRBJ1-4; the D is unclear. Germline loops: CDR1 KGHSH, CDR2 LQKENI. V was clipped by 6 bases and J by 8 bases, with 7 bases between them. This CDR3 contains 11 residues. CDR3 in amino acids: CASSLEEKLFF. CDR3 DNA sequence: TGTGCCAGCTCCTTGGAGGAAAAACTGTTTTTT.

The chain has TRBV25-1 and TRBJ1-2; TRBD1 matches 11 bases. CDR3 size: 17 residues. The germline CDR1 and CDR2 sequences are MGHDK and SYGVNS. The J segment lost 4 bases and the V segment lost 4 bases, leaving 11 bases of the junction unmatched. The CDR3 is CASSGALGTGGAYGYTF. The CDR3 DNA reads TGTGCCAGCAGTGGGGCGCTGGGGACAGGGGGGGCCTATGGCTACACCTTC.

The CDR3 nucleotides read TGCAGCGTTGCCCGGGACAGGGGATACAATGAGCAGTTCTTC. As protein: CSVARDRGYNEQFF. This rearrangement joins TRBV29-1 to TRBJ2-1, with 10 bases aligning to TRBD1. V was pared by 4 bases and J by 4 bases, with 4 bases of the junction left unmatched. The CDR3 is made up of 14 amino acids. Per germline, CDR1 SQVTM and CDR2 ANQGSEA.

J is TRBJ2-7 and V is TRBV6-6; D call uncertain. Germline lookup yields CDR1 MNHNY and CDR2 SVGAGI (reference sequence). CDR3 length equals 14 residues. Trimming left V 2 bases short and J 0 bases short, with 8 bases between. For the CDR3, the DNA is TGTGCCAGCAGTTACGCGGACCCCTCCTACGAGCAGTACTTC. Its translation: CASSYADPSYEQYF.

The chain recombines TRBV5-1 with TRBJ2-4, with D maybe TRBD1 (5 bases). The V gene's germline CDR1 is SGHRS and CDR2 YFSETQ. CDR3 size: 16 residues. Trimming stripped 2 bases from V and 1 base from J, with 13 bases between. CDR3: CASSFNPKGAKNIQYF. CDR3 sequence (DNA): TGCGCCAGCAGCTTTAATCCGAAGGGGGCCAAAAACATTCAGTACTTC.

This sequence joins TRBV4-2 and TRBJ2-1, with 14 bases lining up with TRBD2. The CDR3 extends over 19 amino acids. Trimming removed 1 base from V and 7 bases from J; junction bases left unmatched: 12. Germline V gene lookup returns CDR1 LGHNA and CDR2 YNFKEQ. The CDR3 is CASSQALGLAGARGNEQFF. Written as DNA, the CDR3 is TGTGCCAGCAGCCAAGCTCTGGGACTAGCGGGAGCTAGAGGGAATGAGCAGTTCTTC.

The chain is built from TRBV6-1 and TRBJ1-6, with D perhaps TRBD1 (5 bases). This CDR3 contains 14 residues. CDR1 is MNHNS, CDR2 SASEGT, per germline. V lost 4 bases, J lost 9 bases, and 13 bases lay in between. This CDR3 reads CASSGRGQGSPLHF. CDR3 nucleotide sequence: TGTGCCAGCAGTGGACGAGGACAAGGTTCACCCCTCCACTTT.

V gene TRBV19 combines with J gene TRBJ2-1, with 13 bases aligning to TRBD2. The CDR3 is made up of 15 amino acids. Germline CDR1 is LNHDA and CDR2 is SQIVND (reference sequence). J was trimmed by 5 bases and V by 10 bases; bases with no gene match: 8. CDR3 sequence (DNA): TGTGCCACCACGGGGGGGACTAGCGGGAACAATGAGCAGTTCTTC. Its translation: CATTGGTSGNNEQFF.